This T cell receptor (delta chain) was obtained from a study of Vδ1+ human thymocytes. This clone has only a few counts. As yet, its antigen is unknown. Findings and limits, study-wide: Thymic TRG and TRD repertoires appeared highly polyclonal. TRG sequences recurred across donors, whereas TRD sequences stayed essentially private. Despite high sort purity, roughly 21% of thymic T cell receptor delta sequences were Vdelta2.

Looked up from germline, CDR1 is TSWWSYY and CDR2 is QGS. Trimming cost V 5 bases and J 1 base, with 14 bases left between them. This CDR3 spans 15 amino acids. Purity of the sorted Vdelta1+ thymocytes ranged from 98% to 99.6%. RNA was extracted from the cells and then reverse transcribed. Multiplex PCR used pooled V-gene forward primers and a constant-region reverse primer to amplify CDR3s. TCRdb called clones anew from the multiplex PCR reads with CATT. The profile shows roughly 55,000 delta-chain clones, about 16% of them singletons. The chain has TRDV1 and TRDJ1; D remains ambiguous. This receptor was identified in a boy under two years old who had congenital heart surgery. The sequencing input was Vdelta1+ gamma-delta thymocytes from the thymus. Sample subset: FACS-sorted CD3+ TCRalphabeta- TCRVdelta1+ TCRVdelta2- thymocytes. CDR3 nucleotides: TGTGCTCTTGGGCATCCCCCCCCAATCACCGATAAACTCATCTTT. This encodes CALGHPPPITDKLIF.